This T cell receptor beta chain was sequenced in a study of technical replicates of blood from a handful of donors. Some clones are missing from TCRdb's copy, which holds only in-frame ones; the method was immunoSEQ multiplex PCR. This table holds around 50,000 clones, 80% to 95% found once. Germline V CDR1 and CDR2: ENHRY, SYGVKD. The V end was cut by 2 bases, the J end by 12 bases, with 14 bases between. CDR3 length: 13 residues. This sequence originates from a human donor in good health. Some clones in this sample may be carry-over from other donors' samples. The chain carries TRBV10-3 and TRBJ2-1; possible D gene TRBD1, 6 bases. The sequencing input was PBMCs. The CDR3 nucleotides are TGTGCCATCAGTGAGAACAGGGACGTGGGGCAGTTCTTC. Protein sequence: CAISENRDVGQFF.